This entry is about one T cell receptor beta chain. The data derive from a study of OX40 agonist ivuxolimab in advanced cancers. Across the whole study: Patients were 82.7% male with ages roughly 20 to 85, mean approximately 62. Partial responses were achieved by three patients, one with hepatocellular carcinoma and two with cutaneous melanoma.

Here immunoSEQ multiplex PCR was the method, and the copy in TCRdb shows in-frame clones only, minus some. Of some 37,000 clones in the sample, around 82% are singletons; the top ten hold 1.9%. Exclusion of a patient followed from autoimmune disease history or systemic immunosuppression. Sampling times: baseline, cycle 4 day 1, cycle 7 day 1. This sequence was found in an adult with an advanced solid tumor such as melanoma, head and neck, liver or kidney cancer. Sequences were derived from CD4+ or CD8+ T cells sorted from blood, sampled in a trial of the OX40 agonist ivuxolimab.

DNA of the CDR3: TGCAGCCATCAAGCGGGGGGCACAGATACGCAGTATTTT. It encodes CSHQAGGTDTQYF. This chain links TRBV29-1 with TRBJ2-3, with 8 bases lining up with TRBD2. The V and J ends lost 8 bases and 1 base, in that order; junction bases with no gene match: 5. Germline CDR1 and CDR2: SQVTM and ANQGSEA. CDR3 length equals 13 residues.